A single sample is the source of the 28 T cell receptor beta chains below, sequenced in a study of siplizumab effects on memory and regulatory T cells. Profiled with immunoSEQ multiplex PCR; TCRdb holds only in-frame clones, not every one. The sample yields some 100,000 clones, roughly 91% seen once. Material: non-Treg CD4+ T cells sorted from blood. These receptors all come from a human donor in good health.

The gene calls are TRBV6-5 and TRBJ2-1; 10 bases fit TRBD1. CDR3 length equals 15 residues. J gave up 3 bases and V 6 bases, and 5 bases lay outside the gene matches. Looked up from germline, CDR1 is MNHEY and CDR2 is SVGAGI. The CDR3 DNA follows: TGTGCCAGCAGCCTCCGGGACAGGGGCTACAATGAGCAGTTCTTC. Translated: CASSLRDRGYNEQFF.

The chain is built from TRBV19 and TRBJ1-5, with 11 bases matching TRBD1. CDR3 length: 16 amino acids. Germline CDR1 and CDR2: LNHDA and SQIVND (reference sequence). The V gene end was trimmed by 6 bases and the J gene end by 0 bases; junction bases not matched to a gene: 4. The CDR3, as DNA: TGTGCCAGTAGGGACAGGGGGCGGGGTAGCAATCAGCCCCAGCATTTT. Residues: CASRDRGRGSNQPQHF.

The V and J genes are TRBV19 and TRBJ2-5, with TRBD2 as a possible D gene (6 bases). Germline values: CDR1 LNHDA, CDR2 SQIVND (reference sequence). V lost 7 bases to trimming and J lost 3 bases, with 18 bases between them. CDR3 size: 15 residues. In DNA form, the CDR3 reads TGTGCCAGTACCCCCGGCCGGGGGAACAAAGAGACCCAGTACTTC. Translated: CASTPGRGNKETQYF. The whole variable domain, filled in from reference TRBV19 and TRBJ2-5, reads DGGITQSPKYLFRKEGQNVTLSCEQNLNHDAMYWYRQDPGQGLRLIYYSQIVNDFQKGDIAEGYSVSREKKESFPLTVTSAQKNPTAFYLCASTPGRGNKETQYFGPGTRLLVL.

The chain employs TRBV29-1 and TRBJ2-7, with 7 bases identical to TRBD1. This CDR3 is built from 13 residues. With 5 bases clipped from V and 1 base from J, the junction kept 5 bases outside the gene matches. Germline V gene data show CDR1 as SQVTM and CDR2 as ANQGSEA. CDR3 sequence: CSVFGQVSYEQYF. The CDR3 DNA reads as TGCAGCGTTTTTGGACAGGTGTCCTACGAGCAGTACTTC.

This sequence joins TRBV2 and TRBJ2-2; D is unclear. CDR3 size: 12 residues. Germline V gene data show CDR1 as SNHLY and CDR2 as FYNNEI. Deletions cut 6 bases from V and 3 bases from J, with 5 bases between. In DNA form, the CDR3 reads TGTGCCAGCAGCCCGGACACCGGGGAGCTGTTTTTT. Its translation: CASSPDTGELFF.

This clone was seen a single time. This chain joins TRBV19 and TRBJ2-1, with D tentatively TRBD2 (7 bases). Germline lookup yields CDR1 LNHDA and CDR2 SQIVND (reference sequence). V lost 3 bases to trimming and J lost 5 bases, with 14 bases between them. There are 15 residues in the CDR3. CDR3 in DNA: TGTGCCAGTAGTATGATGGGAGGGACAAACAATGAGCAGTTCTTC. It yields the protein CASSMMGGTNNEQFF.

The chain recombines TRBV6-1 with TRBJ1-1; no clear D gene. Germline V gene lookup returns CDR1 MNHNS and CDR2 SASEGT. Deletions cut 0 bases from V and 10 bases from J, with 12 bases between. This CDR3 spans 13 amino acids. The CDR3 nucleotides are TGTGCCAGCAGTGAAGCGCCCGGGGAGCGAGCTTTCTTT. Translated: CASSEAPGERAFF.

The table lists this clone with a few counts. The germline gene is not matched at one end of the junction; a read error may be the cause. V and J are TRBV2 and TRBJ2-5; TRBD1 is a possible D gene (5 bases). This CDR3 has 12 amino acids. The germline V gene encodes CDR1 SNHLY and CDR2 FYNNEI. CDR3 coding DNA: TGTGCCAGCAGTCAAGCCCAGGGGACCCAGTACTTC. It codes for CASSQAQGTQYF.

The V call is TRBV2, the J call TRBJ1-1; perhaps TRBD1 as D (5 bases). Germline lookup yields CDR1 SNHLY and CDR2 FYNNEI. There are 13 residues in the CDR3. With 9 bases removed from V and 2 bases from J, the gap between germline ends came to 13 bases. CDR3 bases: TGTGCCAGTAGCCGGGGCGCAAACACTGAAGCTTTCTTT. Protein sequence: CASSRGANTEAFF. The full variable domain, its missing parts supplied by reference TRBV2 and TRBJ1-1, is EPEVTQTPSHQVTQMGQEVILRCVPISNHLYFYWYRQILGQKVEFLVSFYNNEISEKSEIFDDQFSVERPDGSNFTLKIRSTKLEDSAMYFCASSRGANTEAFFGQGTRLTVV.

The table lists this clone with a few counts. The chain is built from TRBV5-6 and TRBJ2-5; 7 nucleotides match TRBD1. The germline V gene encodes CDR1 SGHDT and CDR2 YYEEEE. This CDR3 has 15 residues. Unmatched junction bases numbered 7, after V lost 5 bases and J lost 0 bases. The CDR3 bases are TGTGCCAGCAGTTCCACGGACAGGTACCAAGAGACCCAGTACTTC. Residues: CASSSTDRYQETQYF. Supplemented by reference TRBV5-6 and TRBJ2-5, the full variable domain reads DAGVTQSPTHLIKTRGQQVTLRCSPKSGHDTVSWYQQALGQGPQFIFQYYEEEERQRGNFPDRFSGHQFPNYSSELNVNALLLGDSALYLCASSSTDRYQETQYFGPGTRLLVL.

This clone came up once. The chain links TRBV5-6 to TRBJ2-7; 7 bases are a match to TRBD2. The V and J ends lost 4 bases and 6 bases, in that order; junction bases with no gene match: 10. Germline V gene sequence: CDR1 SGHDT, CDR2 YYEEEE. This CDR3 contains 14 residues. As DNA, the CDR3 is TGTGCCAGCAGCCGCCTAGGCGGGAGCGGCGAGCAGTACTTC. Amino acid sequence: CASSRLGGSGEQYF.

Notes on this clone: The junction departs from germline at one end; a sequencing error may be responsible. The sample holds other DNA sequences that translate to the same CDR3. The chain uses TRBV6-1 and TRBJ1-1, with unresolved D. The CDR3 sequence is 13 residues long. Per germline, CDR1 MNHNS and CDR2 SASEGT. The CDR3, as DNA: TGTGCCAGCAGCGAAGTAGGGCACACTGAAGCTTTCTTT. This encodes CASSEVGHTEAFF.

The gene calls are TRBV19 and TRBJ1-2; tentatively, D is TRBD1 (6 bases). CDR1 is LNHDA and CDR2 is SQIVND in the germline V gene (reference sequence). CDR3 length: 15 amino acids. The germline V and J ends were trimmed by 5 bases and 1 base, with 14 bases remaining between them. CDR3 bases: TGTGCCAGTAGTCAGACAGGAGTAGATAACTATGGCTACACCTTC. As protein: CASSQTGVDNYGYTF.

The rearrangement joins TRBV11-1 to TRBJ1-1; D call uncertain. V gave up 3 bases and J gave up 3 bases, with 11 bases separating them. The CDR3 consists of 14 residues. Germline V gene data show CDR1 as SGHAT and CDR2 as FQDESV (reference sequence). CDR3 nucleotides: TGTGCCAGCAGCTTTGTCAAGGATTACACTGAAGCTTTCTTT. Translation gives CASSFVKDYTEAFF.

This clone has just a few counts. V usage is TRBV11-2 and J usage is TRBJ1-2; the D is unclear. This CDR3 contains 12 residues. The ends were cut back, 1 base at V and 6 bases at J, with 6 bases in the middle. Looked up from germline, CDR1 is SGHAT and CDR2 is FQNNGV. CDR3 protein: CASSLVMDGYTF. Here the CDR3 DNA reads TGTGCCAGCAGCTTAGTGATGGATGGCTACACCTTC.

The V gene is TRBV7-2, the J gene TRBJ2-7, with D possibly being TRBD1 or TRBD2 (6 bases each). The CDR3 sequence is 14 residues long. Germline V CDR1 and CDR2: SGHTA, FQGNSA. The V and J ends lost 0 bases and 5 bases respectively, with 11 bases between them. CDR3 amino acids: CASSLAQGGHEQYF. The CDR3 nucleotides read TGTGCCAGCAGCTTAGCACAGGGAGGCCACGAGCAGTACTTC.

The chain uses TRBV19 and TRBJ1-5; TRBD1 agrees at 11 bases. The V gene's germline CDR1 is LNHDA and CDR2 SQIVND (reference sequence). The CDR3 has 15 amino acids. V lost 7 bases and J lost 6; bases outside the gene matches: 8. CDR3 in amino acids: CASIKDRGQGQPQHF. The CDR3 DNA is TGTGCCAGTATTAAGGACAGGGGGCAGGGTCAGCCCCAGCATTTT.

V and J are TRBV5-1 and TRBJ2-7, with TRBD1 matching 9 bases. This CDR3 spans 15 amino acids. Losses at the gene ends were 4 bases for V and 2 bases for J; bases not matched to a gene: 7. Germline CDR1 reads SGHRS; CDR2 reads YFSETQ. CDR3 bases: TGCGCCAGCAGCGATGGACAGGGGACAACCTACGAGCAGTACTTC. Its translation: CASSDGQGTTYEQYF.

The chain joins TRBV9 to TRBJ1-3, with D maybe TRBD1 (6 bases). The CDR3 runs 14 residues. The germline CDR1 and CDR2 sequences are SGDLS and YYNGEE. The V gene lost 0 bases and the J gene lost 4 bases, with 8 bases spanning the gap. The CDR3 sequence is CASSVDRVGNTIYF. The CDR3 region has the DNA TGTGCCAGCAGCGTAGACAGGGTCGGAAACACCATATATTTT.

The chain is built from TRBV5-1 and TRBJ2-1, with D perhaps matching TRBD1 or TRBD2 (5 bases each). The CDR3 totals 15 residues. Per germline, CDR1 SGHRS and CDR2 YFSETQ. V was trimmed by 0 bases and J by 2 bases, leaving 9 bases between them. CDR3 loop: CASSLDWGTYNEQFF. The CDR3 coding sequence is TGCGCCAGCAGCTTGGACTGGGGGACCTACAATGAGCAGTTCTTC. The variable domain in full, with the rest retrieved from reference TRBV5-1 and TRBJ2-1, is KAGVTQTPRYLIKTRGQQVTLSCSPISGHRSVSWYQQTPGQGLQFLFEYFSETQRNKGNFPGRFSGRQFSNSRSEMNVSTLELGDSALYLCASSLDWGTYNEQFFGPGTRLTVL.

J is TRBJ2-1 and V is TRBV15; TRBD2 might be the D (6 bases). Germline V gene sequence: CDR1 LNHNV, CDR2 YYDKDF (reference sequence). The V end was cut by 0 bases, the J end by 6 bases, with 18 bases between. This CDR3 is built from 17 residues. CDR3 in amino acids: CATSRDPPGRTSNEQFF. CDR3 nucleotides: TGTGCCACCAGCAGAGATCCCCCCGGGAGAACTTCCAATGAGCAGTTCTTC.

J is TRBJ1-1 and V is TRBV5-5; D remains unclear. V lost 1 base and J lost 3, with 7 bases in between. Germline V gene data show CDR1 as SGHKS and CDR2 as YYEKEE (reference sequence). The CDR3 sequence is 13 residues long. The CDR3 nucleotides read TGTGCCAGCAGCTTGAGCCTCTACACTGAAGCTTTCTTT. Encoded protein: CASSLSLYTEAFF.

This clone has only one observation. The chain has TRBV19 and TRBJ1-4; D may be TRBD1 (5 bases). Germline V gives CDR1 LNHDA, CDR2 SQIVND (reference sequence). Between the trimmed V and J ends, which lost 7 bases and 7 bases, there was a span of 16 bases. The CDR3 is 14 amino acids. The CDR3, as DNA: TGTGCCAGTACTACAGGCGGATTTAGTGAAAAACTGTTTTTT. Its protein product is CASTTGGFSEKLFF.

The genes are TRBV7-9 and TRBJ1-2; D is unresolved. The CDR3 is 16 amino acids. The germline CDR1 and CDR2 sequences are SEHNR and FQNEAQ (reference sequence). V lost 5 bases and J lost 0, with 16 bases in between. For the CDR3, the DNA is TGTGCCAGCAGCCCAAGGCTACAGCGTACTAACTATGGCTACACCTTC. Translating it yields CASSPRLQRTNYGYTF.

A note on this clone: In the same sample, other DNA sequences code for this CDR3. The CDR3 coding sequence is TGTGCCTGGAGTGTTTATGCGGACACTGAAGCTTTCTTT. Translated: CAWSVYADTEAFF. This chain joins TRBV30 and TRBJ1-1, with unresolved D. Trimming stripped 0 bases from V and 3 bases from J, with 8 bases between. This CDR3 region has 13 residues. Per the germline V gene, CDR1 is GTSNPN and CDR2 is SVGIG (reference sequence).

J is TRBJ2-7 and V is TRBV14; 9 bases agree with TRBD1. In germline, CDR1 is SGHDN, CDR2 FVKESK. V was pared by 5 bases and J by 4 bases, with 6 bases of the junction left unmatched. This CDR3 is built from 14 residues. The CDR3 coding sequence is TGTGCCAGCAGCGTAAGGACAGGGGATTACGAGCAGTACTTC. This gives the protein CASSVRTGDYEQYF.

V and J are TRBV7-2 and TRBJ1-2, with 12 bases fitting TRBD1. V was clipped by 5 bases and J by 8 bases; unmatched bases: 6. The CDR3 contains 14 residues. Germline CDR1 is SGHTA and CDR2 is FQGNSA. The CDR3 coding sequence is TGTGCCAGCAGCATAGGGACAGGGGGCATCGGCTACACCTTC. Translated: CASSIGTGGIGYTF.

The CDR3 is CASSQVGAEQFF. The CDR3 nucleotides are TGCGCCAGCAGCCAAGTGGGTGCGGAGCAGTTCTTC. The chain links TRBV4-3 to TRBJ2-1; D unclear. This CDR3 has 12 amino acids. CDR1 and CDR2 from the germline V gene are LGHNA and YSLEER. Trimming removed 1 base at V and 10 bases at J, with 8 bases between.